The subject of this entry is one T cell receptor beta chain. What it recognizes is unknown. This sequence may be a read error, since a much larger clone differs from it by one base. Every sample yielded at least 6.5 million isolated PBMCs. This sample is part of a study of blood T cells in healthy people across ages. Findings and caveats of the study: PBMC samples, being unsorted, prevented any conclusive comparison of naive and antigen-experienced cells. Per-million-T-cell TCR beta diversity fell roughly linearly with age.

Germline V CDR1 and CDR2: DFQATT, SNEGSKA (reference sequence). The CDR3 loop spans 15 amino acids. V lost 5 bases and J lost 3; bases outside the gene matches: 7. A second PCR, run for roughly 6 to 11 cycles, used a sample-barcoded 5' primer plus a J-beta primer mix. Tagging of each cDNA molecule was performed by a template-switch adaptor with 12 random nucleotides. MiXCR was run by TCRdb on the 5' RACE reads, yielding one entry per CDR3 protein. The sample consists of roughly 1,700,000 distinct CDR3 sequences, roughly 30% of them appearing once. The clonotype comes from a woman younger than 45 in good health. The rearrangement links TRBV20-1 to TRBJ2-7; 13 nucleotides agree with TRBD2. The sequenced sample was blood. The CDR3 bases are TGCAGTGCTGCCCAGGGGACTAGCGGGGACTACGAGCAGTACTTC. It is translated as CSAAQGTSGDYEQYF.